These T cell receptor beta chains were read from a single sample in a study of blood T cell repertoires in COVID-19. Generated by immunoSEQ multiplex PCR, the TCRdb table keeps only in-frame clones and is missing some. The data hold some 8,000 clones, with less than 85% observed a single time. The sample consisted of peripheral blood. The receptors come from a human donor in a cohort sampled during active COVID-19. Each CDR3 is given with its conserved first and last residue. The D gene is left open where the match is weak. Some rows mark clone size as missing; the rest say once, few, many or name a class of expanded clone.

d_call,j_call,v_call,clone_size,cdr3_aa,cdr3_nt
-,TRBJ1-4,TRBV6-1,-,CASSEGHINEKLFF,TGTGCCAGCAGTGAAGGACATATTAATGAAAAACTGTTTTTT
TRBD2,TRBJ2-1,TRBV3-1/TRBV3-2,-,CASSQAGTSGRSSYNEQFF,TGTGCCAGCAGCCAGGCCGGGACTAGCGGCCGGAGCTCCTACAATGAGCAGTTCTTC
TRBD2,TRBJ2-3,TRBV6-4,-,CASSEGGTDTQYF,TGTGCCAGCAGTGAGGGGGGGACAGATACGCAGTATTTT
-,TRBJ2-3,TRBV28,-,CASSLPDRTDTQYF,TGTGCCAGCAGCCTTCCCGACAGAACAGATACGCAGTATTTT
-,TRBJ1-1,TRBV6-4,-,CASSEGTSGTEAFF,TGTGCCAGCAGTGAGGGTACGTCAGGCACTGAAGCTTTCTTT
-,TRBJ1-5,TRBV6-6,-,CASSYSEGNQPQHF,TGTGCCAGCAGTTACTCAGAGGGCAATCAGCCCCAGCATTTT
TRBD1,TRBJ2-2,TRBV5-1,-,CASSLKFRGYTGELFF,TGCGCCAGCAGCTTGAAGTTCAGGGGGTACACCGGGGAGCTGTTTTTT
TRBD1,TRBJ1-4,TRBV7-9,once,CASSLQGAREKLFF,TGTGCCAGCAGCTTACAGGGGGCGCGAGAAAAACTGTTTTTT
TRBD2,TRBJ2-5,TRBV5-1,once,CASSLTSGQETQYF,TGCGCCAGCAGCTTGACTAGCGGCCAAGAGACCCAGTACTTC
TRBD1,TRBJ1-3,TRBV23-1,-,CASSQSGDRGLIPGNTIYF,TGCGCCAGCAGTCAGTCAGGAGACAGGGGGTTAATCCCTGGAAACACCATATATTTT
-,TRBJ1-1,TRBV10-3,-,CAISDSVQATEAFF,TGTGCCATCAGTGATAGTGTGCAAGCCACTGAAGCTTTCTTT
TRBD2,TRBJ2-2,TRBV7-6,-,CASSLDAAGGTGELFF,TGTGCCAGCAGCTTAGATGCTGCGGGGGGGACCGGGGAGCTGTTTTTT
-,TRBJ2-1,TRBV7-9,-,CASSQGEGEQFF,TGTGCCAGCAGCCAAGGTGAGGGTGAGCAGTTCTTC
TRBD2,TRBJ2-1,TRBV7-2,-,CASSLATRRLSGGLSNEQFF,TGTGCCAGCAGCTTAGCGACTAGACGACTTAGCGGGGGCTTGTCCAATGAGCAGTTCTTC
TRBD1,TRBJ2-3,TRBV7-3,-,CASSPTGGRTDTQYF,TGTGCCAGCAGCCCCACAGGGGGCCGTACAGATACGCAGTATTTT
-,TRBJ1-1,TRBV18,-,CASMRYSPDSEAFF,TGTGCCAGCATGCGGTACAGCCCGGACAGTGAAGCTTTCTTT
TRBD2,TRBJ2-2,TRBV6-4,-,CASSTLAGGTGELFF,TGTGCCAGCAGCACACTAGCGGGAGGTACCGGGGAGCTGTTTTTT
TRBD1,TRBJ2-7,TRBV2,-,CASSELAWTGQTYEQYF,TGTGCCAGCAGTGAATTAGCATGGACAGGCCAAACCTACGAGCAGTACTTC
TRBD2,TRBJ2-1,TRBV27,-,CASSPVAGATYNEQFF,TGTGCCAGCAGTCCGGTAGCGGGGGCTACCTACAATGAGCAGTTCTTC
-,TRBJ2-7,TRBV27,once,CASSLGRGRVLGLSYEQYF,TGTGCCAGCAGTTTAGGACGTGGCAGGGTCCTTGGCCTCTCCTACGAGCAGTACTTC
TRBD1,TRBJ1-4,TRBV19,-,CASSTAQGSLRKLFF,TGTGCCAGTAGTACCGCACAGGGGTCCCTGAGGAAACTGTTTTTT
-,TRBJ2-7,TRBV7-2,-,CASSLGQSPYEQYF,TGTGCCAGCAGCCTGGGGCAGAGCCCCTACGAGCAGTACTTC
TRBD1,TRBJ2-5,TRBV5-4,-,CASSRGQQETQYF,TGTGCCAGCAGCCGGGGACAGCAAGAGACCCAGTACTTC
TRBD1,TRBJ1-3,TRBV4-2,-,CASSQALDRGGNTIYF,TGTGCCAGCAGCCAAGCCCTCGACAGGGGGGGAAACACCATATATTTT
TRBD2,TRBJ2-5,TRBV24-1,-,CATSDWGGEETQYF,TGTGCCACCAGTGATTGGGGGGGAGAAGAGACCCAGTACTTC
TRBD1,TRBJ2-7,TRBV3-1/TRBV3-2,few,CASSQGPGGASYEQYF,TGTGCCAGCAGCCAAGGGCCAGGGGGAGCATCCTACGAGCAGTACTTC
-,TRBJ2-2,TRBV12-3/TRBV12-4,-,CASSLTGPGELFF,TGTGCCAGCAGTTTAACCGGTCCCGGGGAGCTGTTTTTT
-,TRBJ2-1,TRBV7-9,-,CASSSFLGGANEQFF,TGTGCCAGCAGCTCCTTCTTGGGCGGGGCTAATGAGCAGTTCTTC